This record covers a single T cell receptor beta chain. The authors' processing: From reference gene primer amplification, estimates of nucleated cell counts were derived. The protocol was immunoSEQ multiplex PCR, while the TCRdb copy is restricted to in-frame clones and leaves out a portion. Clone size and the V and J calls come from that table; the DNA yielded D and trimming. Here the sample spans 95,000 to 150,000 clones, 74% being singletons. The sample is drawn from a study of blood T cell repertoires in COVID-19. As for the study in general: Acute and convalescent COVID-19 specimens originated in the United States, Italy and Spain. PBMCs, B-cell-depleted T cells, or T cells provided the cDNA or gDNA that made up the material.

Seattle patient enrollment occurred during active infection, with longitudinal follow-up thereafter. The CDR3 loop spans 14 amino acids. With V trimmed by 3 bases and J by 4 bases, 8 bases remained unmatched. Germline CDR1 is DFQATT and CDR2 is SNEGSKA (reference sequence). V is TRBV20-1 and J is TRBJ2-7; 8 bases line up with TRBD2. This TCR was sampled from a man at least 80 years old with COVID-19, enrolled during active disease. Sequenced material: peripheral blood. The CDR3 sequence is CSASRGTRDYEQYF. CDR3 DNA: TGCAGTGCTAGTAGGGGGACTAGGGATTACGAGCAGTACTTC.